Listed below are T cell receptor beta chains from one sample, sequenced in a study of post-analysis software for immune sequencing data. TCRdb called the PCR reads again in MiXCR, with one record for every CDR3 protein. The top ten hold roughly 12% of the sample, which has about 460,000 distinct CDR3 sequences, less than 45% seen once. The sample comprised blood. These receptors all come from a girl between 10 and 17 years old with multiple sclerosis. Each CDR3 is given with its conserved first and last residue. A D gene is named only where the DNA matches it firmly. The size entry is marked missing in some rows and otherwise reads once, few, many or a size class.

j_call: TRBJ2-3
clone_size: -
v_call: TRBV12-5
d_call: TRBD2
cdr3_nt: TGTGCTAGTGGTGGCGGACTAGCGGGAGTGGGTCGAGATACGCAGTATTTT
cdr3_aa: CASGGGLAGVGRDTQYF

j_call: TRBJ1-2
clone_size: -
v_call: TRBV29-1
d_call: -
cdr3_nt: TGCAGCTTTGGGGGACAAAACTATGGCTACACCTTC
cdr3_aa: CSFGGQNYGYTF

j_call: TRBJ2-7
clone_size: -
v_call: TRBV6-1
d_call: -
cdr3_nt: TGTGCCAGCAACACTCCCCGGGGTCGGGGATCCTACGAGCAGTACTTC
cdr3_aa: CASNTPRGRGSYEQYF

j_call: TRBJ2-3
clone_size: once
v_call: TRBV28
d_call: TRBD1
cdr3_nt: TGTGCCAGCAGTTTACCCAGGGGGCAGGGAGATACGCAGTATTTT
cdr3_aa: CASSLPRGQGDTQYF

j_call: TRBJ1-1
clone_size: -
v_call: TRBV7-3
d_call: -
cdr3_nt: TGTGCCAGCAGCTTATTCCCCCTCCGGGACAAGGCTGAAGCTTTCTTT
cdr3_aa: CASSLFPLRDKAEAFF

j_call: TRBJ2-1
clone_size: -
v_call: TRBV29-1
d_call: -
cdr3_nt: TGCAGCGTTGTGGGGATCGGGGCCAGCTCCTACAATGAGCAGTTCTTC
cdr3_aa: CSVVGIGASSYNEQFF

j_call: TRBJ2-3
clone_size: -
v_call: TRBV27
d_call: -
cdr3_nt: TGTGCCAGCAGTTATACCAGCACAGATACGCAGTATTTT
cdr3_aa: CASSYTSTDTQYF

j_call: TRBJ1-4
clone_size: -
v_call: TRBV4-3
d_call: -
cdr3_nt: TGCGCCAGCAGCCAAGGCAGGGGAAATGAAAAACTGTTTTTT
cdr3_aa: CASSQGRGNEKLFF

j_call: TRBJ2-7
clone_size: -
v_call: TRBV12-3/TRBV12-4
d_call: -
cdr3_nt: TGTGCCAGCAGTGACGGTCCCTACGAGCAGTACTTC
cdr3_aa: CASSDGPYEQYF

j_call: TRBJ1-2
clone_size: -
v_call: TRBV29-1
d_call: TRBD1
cdr3_nt: TGCAGCGCGGGGGGACAGGGTTATGGCTACACCTTC
cdr3_aa: CSAGGQGYGYTF

j_call: TRBJ2-1
clone_size: few
v_call: TRBV18
d_call: TRBD2
cdr3_nt: TGTGCCAGCTCACCACCTACCGGGACTAGCTCGAATGAGCAGTTCTTC
cdr3_aa: CASSPPTGTSSNEQFF

j_call: TRBJ1-1
clone_size: -
v_call: TRBV2
d_call: -
cdr3_nt: TGTGTCAGCAGTGAAAGGGGATACACTGAAGCTTTCTTT
cdr3_aa: CVSSERGYTEAFF

j_call: TRBJ2-5
clone_size: -
v_call: TRBV2
d_call: -
cdr3_nt: TGTGCCAGCAGCCCTAGCGTTAGCTCCTACAATGAGCAGTACTTC
cdr3_aa: CASSPSVSSYNEQYF

j_call: TRBJ2-4
clone_size: -
v_call: TRBV29-1
d_call: TRBD2
cdr3_nt: TGCAGCGTAGGGACTAGGGGTTCCAAAAACATTCAGTACTTC
cdr3_aa: CSVGTRGSKNIQYF

j_call: TRBJ1-1
clone_size: many
v_call: TRBV20-1
d_call: -
cdr3_nt: TGCAGTGCTAGATGGGGCAGACTGAACACTGAAGCTTTCTTT
cdr3_aa: CSARWGRLNTEAFF

j_call: TRBJ1-1
clone_size: -
v_call: TRBV5-1
d_call: TRBD1
cdr3_nt: TGCGCCAGCGGGAGGGACAGTTTGAACACTGAAGCTTTCTTT
cdr3_aa: CASGRDSLNTEAFF

j_call: TRBJ2-7
clone_size: -
v_call: TRBV10-3
d_call: TRBD2
cdr3_nt: TGTGCCATCAGTAAGGGACTAGCGGGAGATGGCTACGAGCAGTACTTC
cdr3_aa: CAISKGLAGDGYEQYF

j_call: TRBJ2-7
clone_size: once
v_call: TRBV4-3
d_call: TRBD2
cdr3_nt: TGCGCCAGCAGCCAAGGTCCCATCCTAGCGGGCTCCTACGAGCAGTACTTC
cdr3_aa: CASSQGPILAGSYEQYF

j_call: TRBJ2-1
clone_size: -
v_call: TRBV29-1
d_call: TRBD2
cdr3_nt: TGCACGGCGGGGGGAGGGTCCTACAATGAGCAGCTCTTC
cdr3_aa: CTAGGGSYNEQLF

j_call: TRBJ2-7
clone_size: -
v_call: TRBV28
d_call: -
cdr3_nt: TGTGCCAGCAGTTTATGGTCCGGGGTCCACTTATCCTACGAGCAGTACTTC
cdr3_aa: CASSLWSGVHLSYEQYF

j_call: TRBJ2-1
clone_size: -
v_call: TRBV3-1
d_call: -
cdr3_nt: TGTGCCAGCAGCCAAGATACAGGGCCCTGGGGTGAGCAGTTCTTC
cdr3_aa: CASSQDTGPWGEQFF

j_call: TRBJ2-1
clone_size: -
v_call: TRBV20-1
d_call: -
cdr3_nt: TGCAGTGCTAGTTGGGGCCTACTTAATGAGCAGTTCTTC
cdr3_aa: CSASWGLLNEQFF

j_call: TRBJ2-7
clone_size: few
v_call: TRBV9
d_call: -
cdr3_nt: TGTGCCAGCAGCGTAGAGGACGAGCAGTACTTC
cdr3_aa: CASSVEDEQYF

j_call: TRBJ2-7
clone_size: few
v_call: TRBV6-1
d_call: -
cdr3_nt: TGTGCCAGCAGTGAAATTGACGGCCTAAGCTCCTACGAGCAGTACTTC
cdr3_aa: CASSEIDGLSSYEQYF

j_call: TRBJ1-1
clone_size: once
v_call: TRBV4-1
d_call: -
cdr3_nt: TGCGCCAGCAGCCCAAGGTGGGGGAACACTGAAGCTTTCTTT
cdr3_aa: CASSPRWGNTEAFF

j_call: TRBJ2-1
clone_size: few
v_call: TRBV11-2
d_call: TRBD2
cdr3_nt: TGTGCCAGCAGCTTAACCCCCACGACTAGCGCTGACAATGAGCAGTTCTTC
cdr3_aa: CASSLTPTTSADNEQFF

j_call: TRBJ2-4
clone_size: -
v_call: TRBV6-5
d_call: TRBD1
cdr3_nt: TGTGCCAGCGTCCCCTCGTCGGCAGGGGGTGACATTCAGTACTTC
cdr3_aa: CASVPSSAGGDIQYF

j_call: TRBJ1-2
clone_size: few
v_call: TRBV3-1
d_call: -
cdr3_nt: TGTGCCAGCAGCCCATCCGGATGGGGGGGCCAAATCGGCTACACCTTC
cdr3_aa: CASSPSGWGGQIGYTF

j_call: TRBJ1-6
clone_size: few
v_call: TRBV18
d_call: -
cdr3_nt: TGTGCCAGCTCACCGAACCGTAATTCACCCCTCCACTTT
cdr3_aa: CASSPNRNSPLHF

j_call: TRBJ1-5
clone_size: few
v_call: TRBV12-3/TRBV12-4
d_call: TRBD1
cdr3_nt: TGTGCCAGCATAGAGACAGGGTCAGCTCAGCCCCAGCATTTT
cdr3_aa: CASIETGSAQPQHF

j_call: TRBJ2-1
clone_size: few
v_call: TRBV14
d_call: TRBD2
cdr3_nt: TGTGCCAGCAGCCAAGATCTAGCGGGACAACTCAATGAGCAGTTCTTC
cdr3_aa: CASSQDLAGQLNEQFF

j_call: TRBJ2-7
clone_size: few
v_call: TRBV7-9
d_call: -
cdr3_nt: TGTGCCAGCAGCTCTACTACCGGGACCGTCTCCTACGAGCAGTACTTC
cdr3_aa: CASSSTTGTVSYEQYF

j_call: TRBJ2-7
clone_size: few
v_call: TRBV5-1
d_call: -
cdr3_nt: TGCGCCAGCAGCTCAGGGACGGATGTCTTTTACGAGCAGTACTTC
cdr3_aa: CASSSGTDVFYEQYF

j_call: TRBJ2-4
clone_size: -
v_call: TRBV10-2
d_call: TRBD1
cdr3_nt: TGCGCCAGCCAGGGGACAGGCCTAGCCAAAAACATTCAGTACTTC
cdr3_aa: CASQGTGLAKNIQYF

j_call: TRBJ2-7
clone_size: -
v_call: TRBV5-1
d_call: -
cdr3_nt: TGCGCCAGCAGCTTTACCCCTGGAATAGAAACCTACGAGCAGTACTTC
cdr3_aa: CASSFTPGIETYEQYF

j_call: TRBJ2-1
clone_size: -
v_call: TRBV6-2/TRBV6-3
d_call: -
cdr3_nt: TGTGCCAGCAGTTACTCGAACCCCGGAGGGGATTACAATGAGCAGTTCTTC
cdr3_aa: CASSYSNPGGDYNEQFF

j_call: TRBJ2-5
clone_size: -
v_call: TRBV28
d_call: TRBD1
cdr3_nt: TGTGCCAGCAGTTATTGGACAGGGGGCGGTGAGACCCAGTACTTC
cdr3_aa: CASSYWTGGGETQYF

j_call: TRBJ2-1
clone_size: -
v_call: TRBV20-1
d_call: TRBD2
cdr3_nt: TGCAGTGCTAGAGATCACGGGGGGACCTGGGGCTACAATGAGCAGTTCTTC
cdr3_aa: CSARDHGGTWGYNEQFF

j_call: TRBJ2-7
clone_size: few
v_call: TRBV29-1
d_call: TRBD1
cdr3_nt: TGCAGCGTTAGTACTCCGGGACAGGGGTCCTACGAGCAGTACTTC
cdr3_aa: CSVSTPGQGSYEQYF

j_call: TRBJ2-5
clone_size: -
v_call: TRBV10-3
d_call: TRBD2
cdr3_nt: TGTGCCATCAGGGAGTCATGGGAAGGGAGGGAGCAGTACTTC
cdr3_aa: CAIRESWEGREQYF

j_call: TRBJ2-1
clone_size: few
v_call: TRBV27
d_call: TRBD2
cdr3_nt: TGTGCCAGCAGTTTAAACCCGCTAGCGGGAGGCAATGAGCAGTTCTTC
cdr3_aa: CASSLNPLAGGNEQFF

j_call: TRBJ1-6
clone_size: -
v_call: TRBV6-1
d_call: -
cdr3_nt: TGTGCCAGCTCCTTGTTGGGACTTTACTATAATTCACCCCTCCACTTT
cdr3_aa: CASSLLGLYYNSPLHF

j_call: TRBJ2-5
clone_size: -
v_call: TRBV14
d_call: -
cdr3_nt: TGTGCCAGCAGCCAACACGGGTGTTGGGAGCAGTACTTC
cdr3_aa: CASSQHGCWEQYF

j_call: TRBJ2-1
clone_size: -
v_call: TRBV7-2
d_call: -
cdr3_nt: TGTGCTAGCAGGTTATCTGGGGGTAACGAGCAGTTCTTC
cdr3_aa: CASRLSGGNEQFF

j_call: TRBJ2-1
clone_size: few
v_call: TRBV7-3
d_call: -
cdr3_nt: TGTGCCAGCAGCCGGTCAAAGGGGGATGAGCAGTTCTTC
cdr3_aa: CASSRSKGDEQFF

j_call: TRBJ2-1
clone_size: many
v_call: TRBV6-1
d_call: -
cdr3_nt: TGTGCCAGCAGCAAGGACAGAGACCCAATCAATGAGCAGTTCTTC
cdr3_aa: CASSKDRDPINEQFF

j_call: TRBJ1-6
clone_size: few
v_call: TRBV4-3
d_call: TRBD1
cdr3_nt: TGCGCCAGCAGCCGGGATGCGGCCCGGACAGGCCATAATTCACCCCTCCACTTT
cdr3_aa: CASSRDAARTGHNSPLHF

j_call: TRBJ2-1
clone_size: few
v_call: TRBV29-1
d_call: TRBD2
cdr3_nt: TGCAGCGCCGTCGGGACTAGCGGGCAGGGATCCTACAATGAGCAGTTCTTC
cdr3_aa: CSAVGTSGQGSYNEQFF

j_call: TRBJ1-6
clone_size: -
v_call: TRBV28
d_call: -
cdr3_nt: TGTGCCAGCAGTTTCCCAGGGTTGGATTCACCCCTCCACTTT
cdr3_aa: CASSFPGLDSPLHF

j_call: TRBJ2-3
clone_size: -
v_call: TRBV20-1
d_call: -
cdr3_nt: TGCAGTGCGAGGCCTGCCGGGCGGGGCACAGATACGCAGTATTTT
cdr3_aa: CSARPAGRGTDTQYF

j_call: TRBJ1-6
clone_size: -
v_call: TRBV5-6
d_call: TRBD1
cdr3_nt: TGTGCCAGCACCGCTGTGTCGACAGGGGCCTCACCCCTCCACTTT
cdr3_aa: CASTAVSTGASPLHF

j_call: TRBJ2-3
clone_size: -
v_call: TRBV28
d_call: TRBD1
cdr3_nt: TGTGCCAGCAGTTTGACAGGGCCCTACACAGATACGCAGTATTTT
cdr3_aa: CASSLTGPYTDTQYF

j_call: TRBJ1-2
clone_size: -
v_call: TRBV20-1
d_call: TRBD1
cdr3_nt: TGCAGTGCTGGGACAGGGGGAGGCTACACCTTC
cdr3_aa: CSAGTGGGYTF

j_call: TRBJ2-7
clone_size: -
v_call: TRBV19
d_call: TRBD2
cdr3_nt: TGTGCCAGTAGCCCCCCGGTGTGGCGGGGGGACGGCCTCTCCTACGAGCAGTACTTC
cdr3_aa: CASSPPVWRGDGLSYEQYF

j_call: TRBJ2-7
clone_size: -
v_call: TRBV7-8
d_call: TRBD2
cdr3_nt: TGTGCCAGCAGCCCCATAGCGGGGCCCTACGAGCAGTACTTC
cdr3_aa: CASSPIAGPYEQYF

j_call: TRBJ1-2
clone_size: many
v_call: TRBV29-1
d_call: TRBD1
cdr3_nt: TGCAGTCTGGACAGGGGGCAGGATGGCTACACCTTC
cdr3_aa: CSLDRGQDGYTF

j_call: TRBJ2-1
clone_size: -
v_call: TRBV12-3/TRBV12-4
d_call: -
cdr3_nt: TGTGCCAGCAGTTTCATGGCAGATAGCTCCTACAATGAGCAGTTCTTC
cdr3_aa: CASSFMADSSYNEQFF

j_call: TRBJ2-7
clone_size: -
v_call: TRBV20-1
d_call: -
cdr3_nt: TGCAGTGCTCGAAGAGTAGGCAGAAGGGACCACGAGCAGTACTTC
cdr3_aa: CSARRVGRRDHEQYF

j_call: TRBJ2-1
clone_size: -
v_call: TRBV5-1
d_call: -
cdr3_nt: TGCGCCAGCAGTTCTGGGGCCCCCTACAATGAGCAGTTCTTC
cdr3_aa: CASSSGAPYNEQFF

j_call: TRBJ2-7
clone_size: -
v_call: TRBV21-1
d_call: -
cdr3_nt: TGTGCCAGCAGCAAGATCGGACAGGGGCTCTACGAGCAGTACTTC
cdr3_aa: CASSKIGQGLYEQYF